This T cell receptor (beta chain) was observed in a study of T cell responses to AZD1222 COVID-19 vaccine. The table came from immunoSEQ multiplex PCR; TCRdb's copy has only in-frame clones and leaves some out. The sample gives about 110,000 clones, approximately 89% of which show up once; approximately 3.1% is in the top ten. The CDR3 consists of 12 residues. Trimming removed 4 bases at V and 5 bases at J, with 9 bases between. CDR1 and CDR2 from the germline V gene are LGHDT and YNNKEL (reference sequence). General study results and limits: Possibly, clonal diversity was underestimated; donors were largely white British and included more females. Close to half of spike-specific TCRs reportedly recognize unmutated variant regions. Vaccine-associated CD4 TCRs ranged over spike, dominating at 160-218 and 743-854. Spike-specific TCR breadth and depth rose after two AZD1222 doses.

Note on this clone: Its antigen is unidentified.

The rearrangement links TRBV3-1 (or the pseudogene TRBV3-2) to TRBJ2-7; the D gene is possibly TRBD2 (5 bases). This sequence was found in an adult in good health. The sequenced sample was peripheral blood, obtained on day 0 of MenACWY control vaccination. CDR3 sequence: CASSRGWDEQYF. CDR3 DNA: TGTGCCAGCAGCCGAGGGTGGGACGAGCAGTACTTC.